The entry below gives a single TCR beta chain sequence along with its context. The CDR3 extends over 16 amino acids. Trimming took off 0 bases at V and 2 bases at J, with 13 bases between the two ends. From germline, CDR1 is LGHNA and CDR2 YSLEER. Method: immunoSEQ multiplex PCR; TCRdb's copy keeps in-frame clones and lacks some. The sample has some 80,000 clones; approximately 93% are singletons. This sample stems from a study of T cell changes during pregnancy in multiple sclerosis. The chain joins TRBV4-3 to TRBJ1-1; the D is unclear. The sequence came from a female donor with multiple sclerosis, enrolled in a pregnancy study. The sample consisted of CD4+ T cells from peripheral blood mononuclear cells, taken after pregnancy. In DNA form, the CDR3 reads TGCGCCAGCAGCCAAGATTCTGTACAGAGAAACACTGAAGCTTTCTTT. It translates to CASSQDSVQRNTEAFF.